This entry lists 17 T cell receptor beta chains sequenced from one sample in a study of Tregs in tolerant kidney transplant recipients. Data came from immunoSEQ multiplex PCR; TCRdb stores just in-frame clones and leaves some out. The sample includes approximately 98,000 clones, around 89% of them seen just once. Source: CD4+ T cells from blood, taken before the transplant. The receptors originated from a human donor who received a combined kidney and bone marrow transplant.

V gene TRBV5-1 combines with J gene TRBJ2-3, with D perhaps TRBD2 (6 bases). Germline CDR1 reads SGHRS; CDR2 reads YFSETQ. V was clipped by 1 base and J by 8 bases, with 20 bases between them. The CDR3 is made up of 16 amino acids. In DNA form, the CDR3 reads TGCGCCAGCAGCTTGAGGGAGCCTAGGGATAGCGGTACGCAGTATTTT. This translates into CASSLREPRDSGTQYF.

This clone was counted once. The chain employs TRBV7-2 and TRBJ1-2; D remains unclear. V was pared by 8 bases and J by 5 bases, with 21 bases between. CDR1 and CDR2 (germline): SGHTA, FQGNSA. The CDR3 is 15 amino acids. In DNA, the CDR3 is TGTGCCAGCTACCCGCCGGGCGGACTCTTATATGGCTACACCTTC. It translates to CASYPPGGLLYGYTF. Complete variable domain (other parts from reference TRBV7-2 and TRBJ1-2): GAGVSQSPSNKVTEKGKDVELRCDPISGHTALYWYRQSLGQGLEFLIYFQGNSAPDKSGLPSDRFSAERTGGSVSTLTIQRTQQEDSAVYLCASYPPGGLLYGYTFGSGTRLTVV.

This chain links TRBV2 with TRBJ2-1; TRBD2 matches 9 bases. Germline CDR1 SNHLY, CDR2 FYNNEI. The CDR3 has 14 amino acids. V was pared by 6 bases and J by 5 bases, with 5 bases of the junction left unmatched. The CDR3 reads CASRGLAFNNEQFF. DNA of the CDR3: TGTGCCAGCAGAGGACTAGCGTTCAACAATGAGCAGTTCTTC.

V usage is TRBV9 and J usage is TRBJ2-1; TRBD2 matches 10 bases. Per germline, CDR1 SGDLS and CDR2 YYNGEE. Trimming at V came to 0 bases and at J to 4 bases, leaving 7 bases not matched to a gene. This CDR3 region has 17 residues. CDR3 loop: CASSVAWEREGYNEQFF. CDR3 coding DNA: TGTGCCAGCAGCGTAGCTTGGGAGCGGGAGGGATACAATGAGCAGTTCTTC. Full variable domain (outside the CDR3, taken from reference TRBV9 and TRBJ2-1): DSGVTQTPKHLITATGQRVTLRCSPRSGDLSVYWYQQSLDQGLQFLIQYYNGEERAKGNILERFSAQQFPDLHSELNLSSLELGDSALYFCASSVAWEREGYNEQFFGPGTRLTVL.

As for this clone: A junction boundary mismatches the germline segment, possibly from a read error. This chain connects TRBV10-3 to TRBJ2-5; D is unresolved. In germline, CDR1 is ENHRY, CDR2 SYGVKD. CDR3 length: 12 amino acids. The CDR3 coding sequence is TGTGCCATCAGTGAGAACCAGGAGACCCAGTACTTC. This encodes CAISENQETQYF.

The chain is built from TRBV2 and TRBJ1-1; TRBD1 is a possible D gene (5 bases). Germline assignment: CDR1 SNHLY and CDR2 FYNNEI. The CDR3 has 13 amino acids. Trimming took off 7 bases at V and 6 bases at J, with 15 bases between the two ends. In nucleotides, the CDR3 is TGTGCCAGCACGACAGACCAGGGCGCTGAAGCTTTCTTT. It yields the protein CASTTDQGAEAFF.

The chain's CDR3 is CASEAMDTQYF. CDR3 nucleotide sequence: TGTGCCAGCGAGGCGATGGATACGCAGTATTTT. The genes are TRBV28 and TRBJ2-3; unclear D gene. The germline CDR1 and CDR2 sequences are MDHEN and SYDVKM. The V end was cut by 8 bases, the J end by 6 bases, with 9 bases between. This CDR3 comprises 11 residues.

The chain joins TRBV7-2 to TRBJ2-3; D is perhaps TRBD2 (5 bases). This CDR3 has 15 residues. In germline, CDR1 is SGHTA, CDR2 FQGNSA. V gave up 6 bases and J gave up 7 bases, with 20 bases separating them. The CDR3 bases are TGTGCCAGCAGTTCGACCCCAGCGGAGAGGAATACGCAGTATTTT. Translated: CASSSTPAERNTQYF.

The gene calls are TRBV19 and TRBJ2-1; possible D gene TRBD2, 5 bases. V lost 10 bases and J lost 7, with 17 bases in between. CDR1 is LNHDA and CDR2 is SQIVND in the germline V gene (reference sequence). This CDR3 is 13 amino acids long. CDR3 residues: CAIRDRGRNEQFF. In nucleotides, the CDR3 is TGTGCCATCCGGGATCGCGGTAGGAATGAGCAGTTCTTC.

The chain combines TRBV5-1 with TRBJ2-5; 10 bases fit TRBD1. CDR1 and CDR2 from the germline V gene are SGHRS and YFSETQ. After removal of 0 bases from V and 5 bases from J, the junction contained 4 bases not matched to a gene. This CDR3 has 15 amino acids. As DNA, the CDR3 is TGCGCCAGCAGCTTGGGGGACAGGGGACGGGAGACCCAGTACTTC. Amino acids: CASSLGDRGRETQYF. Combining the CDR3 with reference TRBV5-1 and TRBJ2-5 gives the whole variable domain KAGVTQTPRYLIKTRGQQVTLSCSPISGHRSVSWYQQTPGQGLQFLFEYFSETQRNKGNFPGRFSGRQFSNSRSEMNVSTLELGDSALYLCASSLGDRGRETQYFGPGTRLLVL.

The CDR3 DNA sequence: TGTGCCAGCAGTGAAGGCGCCGCAACGACCTACGAGCAGTACTTC. As protein: CASSEGAATTYEQYF. V usage is TRBV2 and J usage is TRBJ2-7; no definite D call. The CDR3 has 15 amino acids. Deletions cut 1 base from V and 2 bases from J, with 12 bases between. The germline gives CDR1 SNHLY, CDR2 FYNNEI.

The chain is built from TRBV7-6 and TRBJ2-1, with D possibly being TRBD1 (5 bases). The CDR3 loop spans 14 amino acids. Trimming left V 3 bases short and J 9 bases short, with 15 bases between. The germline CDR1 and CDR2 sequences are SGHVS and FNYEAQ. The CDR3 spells CASSLGRVASEQFF. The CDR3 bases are TGTGCCAGCAGCTTGGGCAGGGTTGCGAGTGAGCAGTTCTTC.

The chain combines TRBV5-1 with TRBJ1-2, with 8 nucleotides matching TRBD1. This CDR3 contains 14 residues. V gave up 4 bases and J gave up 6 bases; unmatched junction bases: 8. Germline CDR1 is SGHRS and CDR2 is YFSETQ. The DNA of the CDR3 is TGCGCCAGCAGCCCACGGACAGGGAAGGATGGCTACACCTTC. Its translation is CASSPRTGKDGYTF.

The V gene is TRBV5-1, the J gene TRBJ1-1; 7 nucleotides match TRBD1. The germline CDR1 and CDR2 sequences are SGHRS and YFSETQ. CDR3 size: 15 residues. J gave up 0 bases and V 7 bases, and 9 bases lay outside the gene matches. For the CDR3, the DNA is TGCGCCAGCCGGGACAGCTATTATCTGAACACTGAAGCTTTCTTT. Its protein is CASRDSYYLNTEAFF.

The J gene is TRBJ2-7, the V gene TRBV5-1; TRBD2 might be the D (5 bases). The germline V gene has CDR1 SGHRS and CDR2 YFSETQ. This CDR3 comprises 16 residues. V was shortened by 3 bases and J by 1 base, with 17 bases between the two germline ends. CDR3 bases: TGCGCCAGCAGCTCCCCGGAGCGGACTGTTTCCTACGAGCAGTACTTC. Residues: CASSSPERTVSYEQYF.

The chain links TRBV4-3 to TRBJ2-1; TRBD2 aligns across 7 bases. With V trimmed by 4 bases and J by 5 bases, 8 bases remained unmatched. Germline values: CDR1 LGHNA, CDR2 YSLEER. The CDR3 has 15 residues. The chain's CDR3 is CASSLGGRENNEQFF. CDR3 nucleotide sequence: TGCGCCAGCAGCCTGGGAGGGCGGGAGAACAATGAGCAGTTCTTC.

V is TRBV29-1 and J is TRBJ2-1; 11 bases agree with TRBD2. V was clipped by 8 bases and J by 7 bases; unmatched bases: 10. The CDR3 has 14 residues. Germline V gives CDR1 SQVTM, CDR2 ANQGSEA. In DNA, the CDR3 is TGCAGCCACGAGCCGGGACTAGCGGAGAATGAGCAGTTCTTC. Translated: CSHEPGLAENEQFF.